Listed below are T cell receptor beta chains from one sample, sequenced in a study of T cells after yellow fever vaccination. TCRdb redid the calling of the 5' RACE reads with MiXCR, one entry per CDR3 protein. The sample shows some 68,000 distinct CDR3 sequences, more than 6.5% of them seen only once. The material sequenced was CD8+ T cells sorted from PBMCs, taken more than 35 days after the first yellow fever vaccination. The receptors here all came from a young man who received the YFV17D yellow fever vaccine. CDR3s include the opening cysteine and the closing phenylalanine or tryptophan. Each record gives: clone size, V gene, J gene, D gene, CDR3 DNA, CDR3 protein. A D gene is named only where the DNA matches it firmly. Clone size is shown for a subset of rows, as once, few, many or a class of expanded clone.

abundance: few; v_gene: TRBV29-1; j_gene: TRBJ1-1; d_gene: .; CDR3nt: TGCAGCGTCCAACCACACAACACTGAAGCTTTCTTT; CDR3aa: CSVQPHNTEAFF
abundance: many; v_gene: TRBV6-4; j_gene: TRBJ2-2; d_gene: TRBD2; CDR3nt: TGTGCCAGCAGTGAAAGCGGGGACACCGGGGAGCTGTTTTTT; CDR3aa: CASSESGDTGELFF
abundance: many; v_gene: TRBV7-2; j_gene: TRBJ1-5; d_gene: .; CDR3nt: TGTGCCAGCAGCTTTAGGGGGTTCGGGGAAAATCAGCCCCAGCATTTT; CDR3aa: CASSFRGFGENQPQHF
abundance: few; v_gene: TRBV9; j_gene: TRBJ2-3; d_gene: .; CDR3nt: TGTGCCAGCAGCGTAGCAAGTTCTACTAGCACAGATACGCAGTATTTT; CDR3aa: CASSVASSTSTDTQYF
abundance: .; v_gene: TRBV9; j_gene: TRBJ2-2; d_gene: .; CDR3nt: TGTGCCAGCAGCCCTGCCGTGACCGGGGAGCTGTTTTTT; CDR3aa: CASSPAVTGELFF
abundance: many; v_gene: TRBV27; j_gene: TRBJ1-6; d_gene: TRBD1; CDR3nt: TGTGCCAGCAGTCCCCAGGGGGCCAGTTCACCCCTCCACTTT; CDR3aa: CASSPQGASSPLHF
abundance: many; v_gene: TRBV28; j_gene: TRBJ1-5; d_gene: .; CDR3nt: TGTGCCAGCAGTAGGATTATAGGGAATCAGCCCCAGCATTTT; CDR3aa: CASSRIIGNQPQHF
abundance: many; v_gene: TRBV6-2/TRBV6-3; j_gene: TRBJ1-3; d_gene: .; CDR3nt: TGTGCCAGCAGTTCTTGGGCAAGGGGCAAAAAGACAAACACCATATATTTT; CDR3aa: CASSSWARGKKTNTIYF
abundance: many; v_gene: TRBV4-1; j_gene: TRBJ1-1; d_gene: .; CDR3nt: TGCGCCAGCAGCCAAGATCAGGGCGGGGACACTGAAGCTTTCTTT; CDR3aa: CASSQDQGGDTEAFF
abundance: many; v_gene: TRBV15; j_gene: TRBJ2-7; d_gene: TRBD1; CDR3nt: TGTGCCACCAGCAACCGGGACAGCTCCTACGAGCAGTACTTC; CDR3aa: CATSNRDSSYEQYF
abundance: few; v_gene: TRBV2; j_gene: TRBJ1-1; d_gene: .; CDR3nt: TGTGCCAGCAGTGCAGGGAGGTCGGACACTGAAGCTTTCTTT; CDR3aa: CASSAGRSDTEAFF
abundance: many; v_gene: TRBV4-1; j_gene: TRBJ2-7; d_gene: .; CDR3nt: TGCGCCAGCAGCCAAGTCCCGGGCCTTACCTACGAGCAGTACTTC; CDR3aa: CASSQVPGLTYEQYF
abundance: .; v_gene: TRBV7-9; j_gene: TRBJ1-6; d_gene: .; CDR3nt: TGTGCCAGCAGCAGGGACTGGGACGGCTCACCCCTCCACTTT; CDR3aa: CASSRDWDGSPLHF
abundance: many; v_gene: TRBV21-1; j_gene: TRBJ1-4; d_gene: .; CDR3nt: TGTGCCAGCAGCGGGGCCGAACCCAGTATCGGGGGGATTAATGAAAAACTGTTTTTT; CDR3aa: CASSGAEPSIGGINEKLFF
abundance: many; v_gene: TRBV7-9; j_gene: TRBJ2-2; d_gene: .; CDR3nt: TGTGCCAGCAGGAGAGTCTCTTCGGGGATGCACGGGGAGCTGTTTTTT; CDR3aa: CASRRVSSGMHGELFF
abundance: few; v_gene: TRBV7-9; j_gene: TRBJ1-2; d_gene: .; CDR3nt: TGTGCCAGCAGCCCTTCTGGTGCCTTC; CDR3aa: CASSPSGAF
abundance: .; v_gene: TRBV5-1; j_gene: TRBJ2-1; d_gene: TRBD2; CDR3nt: TGCGCCAGCAGCTTCAGTCTAGCGGGGGCCGACAATGAGCAGTTCTTC; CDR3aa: CASSFSLAGADNEQFF
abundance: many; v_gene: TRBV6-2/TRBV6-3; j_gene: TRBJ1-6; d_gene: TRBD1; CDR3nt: TGTGCCAGCAGTTCGGGACAGGATAATTCACCCCTCCACTTT; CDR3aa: CASSSGQDNSPLHF
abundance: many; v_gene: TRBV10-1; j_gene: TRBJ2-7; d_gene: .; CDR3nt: TGCGCCAGCAGTGAGCCTAATAGGGGTGGACGGATCTACGAGCAGTACTTC; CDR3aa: CASSEPNRGGRIYEQYF
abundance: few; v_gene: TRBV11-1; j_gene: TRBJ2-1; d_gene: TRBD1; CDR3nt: TGTGCCAGCAGCCCGAGGAGAAAACGGACAGGGCCAAGGTACAATGAGCAGTTCTTC; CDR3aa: CASSPRRKRTGPRYNEQFF
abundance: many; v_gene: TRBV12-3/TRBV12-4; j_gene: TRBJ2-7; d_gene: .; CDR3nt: TGTGCCAGCAGTTTCTGGAGCTACGAGCAGTACTTC; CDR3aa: CASSFWSYEQYF
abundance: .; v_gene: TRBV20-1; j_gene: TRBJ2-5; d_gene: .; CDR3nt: TGCAGTGCTAGAGGGTACAGGTGGGCTGAGATAAGGGAGACCCAGTACTTC; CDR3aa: CSARGYRWAEIRETQYF
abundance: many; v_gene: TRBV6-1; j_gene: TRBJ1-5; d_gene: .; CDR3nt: TGTGCCAGCAGTGACCGACGGTCCTATCAGCCCCAGCATTTT; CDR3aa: CASSDRRSYQPQHF
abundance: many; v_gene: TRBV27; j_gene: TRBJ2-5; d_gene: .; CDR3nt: TGTGCCAGCGGGGTCAGGGAAGAGACCCAGTACTTC; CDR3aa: CASGVREETQYF
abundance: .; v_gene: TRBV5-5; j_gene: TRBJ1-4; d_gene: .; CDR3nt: TGTGCCAGCAGCTTCCGGGGCAGGGGAAATGAAAAACTGTTTTTT; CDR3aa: CASSFRGRGNEKLFF
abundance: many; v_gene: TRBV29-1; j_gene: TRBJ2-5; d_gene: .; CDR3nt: TGCAGCGTTGAAGATCCCGGACACAAAGAGACCCAGTACTTC; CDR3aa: CSVEDPGHKETQYF
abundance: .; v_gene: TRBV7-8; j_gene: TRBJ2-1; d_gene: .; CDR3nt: TGTGCCAGCAGCTCGGTGCGGACAAACCGGGCGGACAATGAGCAGTTCTTC; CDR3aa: CASSSVRTNRADNEQFF
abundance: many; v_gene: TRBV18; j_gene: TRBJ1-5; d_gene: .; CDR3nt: TGTGCCAGCTCACCACTTCAAGGGGGTAGCAATCAGCCCCAGCATTTT; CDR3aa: CASSPLQGGSNQPQHF
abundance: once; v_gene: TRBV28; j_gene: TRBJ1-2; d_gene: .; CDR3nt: TGTGCCAGCAGTTTCATGGCCACTCTATGGGGCTACACCTTC; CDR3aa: CASSFMATLWGYTF
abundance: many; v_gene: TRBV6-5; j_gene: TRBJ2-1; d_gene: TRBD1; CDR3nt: TGTGCCAGCAGTTACGCCCCGGGACAGGGTAAGGATGAGCAGTTCTTC; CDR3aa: CASSYAPGQGKDEQFF
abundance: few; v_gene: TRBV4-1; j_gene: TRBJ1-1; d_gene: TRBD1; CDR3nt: TGCGCCAGCAGCCATCCCAGGGGGGAAAACACTGAAGCTTTCTTT; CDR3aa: CASSHPRGENTEAFF
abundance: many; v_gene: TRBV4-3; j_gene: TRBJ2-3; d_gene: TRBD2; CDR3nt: TGCGCCAGCAGCCAAGAAGTGTACGGCGTCGGGGGGGCCAGGGATACGCAGTATTTT; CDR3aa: CASSQEVYGVGGARDTQYF
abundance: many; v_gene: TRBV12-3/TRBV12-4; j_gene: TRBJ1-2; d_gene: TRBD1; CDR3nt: TGTGCCAGCAGAGGACAGGGGAGGGATTATGGCTACACCTTC; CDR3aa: CASRGQGRDYGYTF
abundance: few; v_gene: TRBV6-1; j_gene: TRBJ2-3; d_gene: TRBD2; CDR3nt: TGTGCCACCGCGCTAGCGGCTAGCACAGATACGCAGTATTTT; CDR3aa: CATALAASTDTQYF